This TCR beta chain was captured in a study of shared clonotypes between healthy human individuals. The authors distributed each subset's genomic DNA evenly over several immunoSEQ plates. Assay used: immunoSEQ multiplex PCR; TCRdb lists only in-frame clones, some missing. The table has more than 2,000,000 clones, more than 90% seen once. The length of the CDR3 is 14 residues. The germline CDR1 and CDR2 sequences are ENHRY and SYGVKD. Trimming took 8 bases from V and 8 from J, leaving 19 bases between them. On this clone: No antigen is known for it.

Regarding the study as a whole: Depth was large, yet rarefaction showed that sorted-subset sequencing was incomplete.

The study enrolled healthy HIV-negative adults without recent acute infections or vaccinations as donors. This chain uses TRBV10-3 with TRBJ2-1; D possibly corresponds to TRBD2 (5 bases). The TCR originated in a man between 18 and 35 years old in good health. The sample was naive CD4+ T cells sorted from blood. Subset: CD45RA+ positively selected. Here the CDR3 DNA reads TGTGCCATCCGCTCCCATGGGGAGAGGGATGAGCAGTTCTTC. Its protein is CAIRSHGERDEQFF.